These T cell receptor beta chains were read from a single sample in a study of read filtering for tumor transcriptome and immune sequencing. TCRdb recomputed calls from the reads with MiXCR, one row per CDR3 protein. The data hold more than 100,000 distinct CDR3 sequences, with 13% observed a single time. The sequenced material came from a population of CD138-negative cells sorted from bone marrow. These receptors originate from a donor at least 40 years old with multiple myeloma. Both conserved end residues are part of each CDR3. A D gene is named only where the DNA matches it firmly. Size is stated for part of the rows, as once, few or many counts, or as a class when the clone is expanded.

v_gene: TRBV12-3/TRBV12-4
d_gene: -
abundance: many
j_gene: TRBJ2-2
CDR3aa: CASSKGTGELFF
CDR3nt: TGTGCCAGCAGCAAGGGGACCGGGGAGCTGTTTTTT

v_gene: TRBV10-2
d_gene: TRBD1
abundance: -
j_gene: TRBJ1-1
CDR3aa: CASSERQGVYTEASF
CDR3nt: TGCGCCAGCAGTGAACGACAGGGGGTGTACACTGAAGCTTCCTTT

v_gene: TRBV4-2
d_gene: -
abundance: many
j_gene: TRBJ1-1
CDR3aa: CASSQVRGNTEAFF
CDR3nt: TGTGCCAGCAGCCAAGTCCGAGGAAACACTGAAGCTTTCTTT

v_gene: TRBV3-1
d_gene: -
abundance: many
j_gene: TRBJ1-5
CDR3aa: CASSQDPWNQPQHF
CDR3nt: TGTGCCAGCAGCCAAGATCCATGGAATCAGCCCCAGCATTTT

v_gene: TRBV7-9
d_gene: TRBD2
abundance: many
j_gene: TRBJ2-1
CDR3aa: CASSLKAGDYNEQFF
CDR3nt: TGTGCCAGCAGCTTAAAAGCGGGAGACTACAATGAGCAGTTCTTC

v_gene: TRBV27
d_gene: -
abundance: many
j_gene: TRBJ1-1
CDR3aa: CASSLAGTMNTEAFF
CDR3nt: TGTGCCAGCAGCTTGGCCGGGACAATGAACACTGAAGCTTTCTTT

v_gene: TRBV6-1
d_gene: -
abundance: many
j_gene: TRBJ2-3
CDR3aa: CASSVLSTDTQYF
CDR3nt: TGTGCCAGCAGTGTTCTGAGCACAGATACGCAGTATTTT

v_gene: TRBV10-3
d_gene: TRBD1
abundance: many
j_gene: TRBJ1-1
CDR3aa: CAIRWTGQNTEAFF
CDR3nt: TGTGCCATCCGATGGACAGGTCAAAACACTGAAGCTTTCTTT

v_gene: TRBV19
d_gene: -
abundance: -
j_gene: TRBJ1-2
CDR3aa: CASSTTGLYGYTF
CDR3nt: TGTGCCAGTAGTACCACCGGGCTCTATGGCTACACCTTC

v_gene: TRBV7-9
d_gene: TRBD2
abundance: many
j_gene: TRBJ2-5
CDR3aa: CASSPDRGGRLAGDTETQYF
CDR3nt: TGTGCCAGCAGCCCCGACAGGGGAGGAAGACTAGCGGGAGACACTGAGACCCAGTACTTC

v_gene: TRBV29-1
d_gene: TRBD1
abundance: many
j_gene: TRBJ1-1
CDR3aa: CSVEPTGEAEAFF
CDR3nt: TGCAGCGTTGAACCGACAGGGGAGGCTGAAGCTTTCTTT

v_gene: TRBV29-1
d_gene: TRBD2
abundance: many
j_gene: TRBJ2-1
CDR3aa: CSAESGSGYNEQFF
CDR3nt: TGCAGCGCCGAGAGCGGGAGCGGGTACAATGAGCAGTTCTTC

v_gene: TRBV29-1
d_gene: -
abundance: many
j_gene: TRBJ1-1
CDR3aa: CSVVEGTEAFF
CDR3nt: TGCAGCGTGGTTGAGGGGACTGAAGCTTTCTTT

v_gene: TRBV7-9
d_gene: -
abundance: many
j_gene: TRBJ2-7
CDR3aa: CASSRFLGEVYEQYF
CDR3nt: TGTGCCAGCAGCCGCTTTTTGGGGGAGGTCTACGAGCAGTACTTC

v_gene: TRBV29-1
d_gene: -
abundance: many
j_gene: TRBJ2-5
CDR3aa: CSVEEWETQYF
CDR3nt: TGCAGCGTTGAAGAATGGGAGACCCAGTACTTC

v_gene: TRBV20-1
d_gene: TRBD1
abundance: many
j_gene: TRBJ1-5
CDR3aa: CSATRTGVSNQPQHF
CDR3nt: TGCAGTGCTACCCGGACAGGAGTTAGCAATCAGCCCCAGCATTTT

v_gene: TRBV27
d_gene: TRBD1
abundance: many
j_gene: TRBJ2-7
CDR3aa: CASRSGTGGWRQYF
CDR3nt: TGTGCCAGCAGATCCGGGACAGGGGGCTGGAGACAGTACTTC

v_gene: TRBV7-2
d_gene: -
abundance: many
j_gene: TRBJ2-7
CDR3aa: CASSAAGGKAYEQYF
CDR3nt: TGTGCCAGCAGCGCGGCCGGGGGCAAAGCCTACGAGCAGTACTTC

v_gene: TRBV6-2/TRBV6-3
d_gene: TRBD1
abundance: -
j_gene: TRBJ1-1
CDR3aa: CASSYADRGLGNTEAFF
CDR3nt: TGTGCCAGCAGTTACGCGGACAGGGGGCTCGGGAACACTGAAGCTTTCTTT

v_gene: TRBV15
d_gene: -
abundance: many
j_gene: TRBJ2-7
CDR3aa: CATSRDPTYEQYF
CDR3nt: TGTGCCACCAGCAGAGACCCGACCTACGAGCAGTACTTC

v_gene: TRBV20-1
d_gene: -
abundance: many
j_gene: TRBJ2-7
CDR3aa: CSARDLGQSYEQYF
CDR3nt: TGCAGTGCTAGAGATTTGGGGCAGAGCTACGAGCAGTACTTC

v_gene: TRBV6-5
d_gene: TRBD2
abundance: many
j_gene: TRBJ2-1
CDR3aa: CASSYPASGSVVNNEQFF
CDR3nt: TGTGCCAGCAGTTACCCGGCTAGCGGGAGTGTTGTGAACAATGAGCAGTTCTTC

v_gene: TRBV7-3
d_gene: TRBD2
abundance: many
j_gene: TRBJ2-3
CDR3aa: CASSPIAGRADTQYF
CDR3nt: TGTGCCAGCAGCCCGATAGCGGGAAGGGCAGATACGCAGTATTTT

v_gene: TRBV20-1
d_gene: -
abundance: many
j_gene: TRBJ2-2
CDR3aa: CSAAELNGELFF
CDR3nt: TGCAGTGCTGCGGAGCTCAACGGGGAGCTGTTTTTT

v_gene: TRBV7-9
d_gene: -
abundance: many
j_gene: TRBJ2-7
CDR3aa: CGSSLVGGNNSYEQYF
CDR3nt: TGTGGCAGCAGCTTAGTTGGCGGTAATAACTCCTACGAGCAGTACTTC

v_gene: TRBV29-1
d_gene: TRBD2
abundance: many
j_gene: TRBJ2-1
CDR3aa: CSATRTSGRAITYNEQSF
CDR3nt: TGCAGCGCTACCCGGACTAGCGGGAGGGCCATTACCTACAATGAGCAGTCCTTC

v_gene: TRBV12-3/TRBV12-4
d_gene: TRBD1
abundance: many
j_gene: TRBJ1-1
CDR3aa: CASSPGQVPSLEAFF
CDR3nt: TGTGCCAGCAGTCCGGGACAGGTTCCGAGTTTAGAAGCTTTCTTT

v_gene: TRBV12-3/TRBV12-4
d_gene: TRBD2
abundance: many
j_gene: TRBJ2-5
CDR3aa: CASSLSLAGFKETQYF
CDR3nt: TGTGCCAGCAGTTTATCACTAGCGGGATTTAAAGAGACCCAGTACTTC

v_gene: TRBV7-8
d_gene: TRBD1
abundance: many
j_gene: TRBJ2-1
CDR3aa: CASSLTTGGNEQFF
CDR3nt: TGTGCCAGCAGCCTCACAACAGGGGGGAATGAGCAGTTCTTC

v_gene: TRBV4-2
d_gene: TRBD2
abundance: many
j_gene: TRBJ2-1
CDR3aa: CASSQDLGLAGSSAFGPQFF
CDR3nt: TGTGCCAGCAGCCAAGATTTAGGACTAGCGGGATCTAGCGCATTCGGTCCGCAGTTCTTC

v_gene: TRBV29-1
d_gene: -
abundance: -
j_gene: TRBJ2-5
CDR3aa: CSAGKTGSKTQYF
CDR3nt: TGCAGCGCCGGGAAAACCGGTTCCAAGACCCAGTACTTC

v_gene: TRBV6-2/TRBV6-3
d_gene: -
abundance: many
j_gene: TRBJ2-7
CDR3aa: CASRPGVYEQYF
CDR3nt: TGTGCCAGCCGACCGGGAGTCTACGAGCAGTACTTC

v_gene: TRBV20-1
d_gene: -
abundance: many
j_gene: TRBJ2-1
CDR3aa: CSATRRERYNEQFF
CDR3nt: TGCAGTGCTACCCGTCGAGAGCGGTACAATGAGCAGTTCTTC

v_gene: TRBV29-1
d_gene: TRBD1
abundance: many
j_gene: TRBJ2-7
CDR3aa: CSAEGQADYEQYF
CDR3nt: TGCAGCGCCGAGGGACAGGCGGACTACGAGCAGTACTTC

v_gene: TRBV14
d_gene: -
abundance: many
j_gene: TRBJ2-1
CDR3aa: CASRETRGSDEQFF
CDR3nt: TGTGCCAGCCGCGAAACGAGAGGGAGTGATGAGCAGTTCTTC

v_gene: TRBV5-4
d_gene: -
abundance: few
j_gene: TRBJ2-7
CDR3aa: CASSLGSLEQYF
CDR3nt: TGTGCCAGCAGCTTAGGTTCCCTCGAGCAGTACTTC

v_gene: TRBV6-1
d_gene: TRBD2
abundance: many
j_gene: TRBJ2-1
CDR3aa: CASSEMTSRTNEQFF
CDR3nt: TGTGCCAGCAGTGAAATGACTAGCAGGACGAATGAGCAGTTCTTC

v_gene: TRBV5-4
d_gene: -
abundance: many
j_gene: TRBJ2-1
CDR3aa: CASSAGVEQFF
CDR3nt: TGTGCCAGCAGCGCTGGGGTTGAGCAGTTCTTC

v_gene: TRBV29-1
d_gene: -
abundance: many
j_gene: TRBJ1-3
CDR3aa: CSVVGGTGNTIYF
CDR3nt: TGCAGCGTTGTCGGAGGGACTGGAAACACCATATATTTT

v_gene: TRBV7-3
d_gene: TRBD2
abundance: many
j_gene: TRBJ2-2
CDR3aa: CASSLTGGSFKEGELFF
CDR3nt: TGTGCCAGCAGCTTAACCGGCGGGAGTTTTAAAGAAGGGGAGCTGTTTTTT